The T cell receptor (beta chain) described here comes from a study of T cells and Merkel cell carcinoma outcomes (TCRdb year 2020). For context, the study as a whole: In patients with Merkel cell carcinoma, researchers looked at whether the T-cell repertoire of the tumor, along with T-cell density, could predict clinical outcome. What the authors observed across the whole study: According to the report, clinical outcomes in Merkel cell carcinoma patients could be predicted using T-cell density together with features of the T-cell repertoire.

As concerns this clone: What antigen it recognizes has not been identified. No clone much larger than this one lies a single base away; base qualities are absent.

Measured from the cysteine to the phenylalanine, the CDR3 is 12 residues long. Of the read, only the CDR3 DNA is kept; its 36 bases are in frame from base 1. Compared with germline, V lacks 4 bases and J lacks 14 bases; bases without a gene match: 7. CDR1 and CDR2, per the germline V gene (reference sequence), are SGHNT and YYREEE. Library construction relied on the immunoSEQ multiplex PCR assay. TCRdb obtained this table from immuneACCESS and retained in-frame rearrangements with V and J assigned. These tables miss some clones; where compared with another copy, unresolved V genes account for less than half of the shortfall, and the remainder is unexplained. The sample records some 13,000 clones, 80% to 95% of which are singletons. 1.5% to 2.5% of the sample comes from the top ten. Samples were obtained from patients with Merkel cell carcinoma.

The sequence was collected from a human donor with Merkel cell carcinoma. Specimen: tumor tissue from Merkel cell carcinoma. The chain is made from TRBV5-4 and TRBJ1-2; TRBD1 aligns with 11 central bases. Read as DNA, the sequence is TGTGCCAGCAGCGTGGACAGGGGGCGCATTACCTTC. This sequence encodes CASSVDRGRITF.